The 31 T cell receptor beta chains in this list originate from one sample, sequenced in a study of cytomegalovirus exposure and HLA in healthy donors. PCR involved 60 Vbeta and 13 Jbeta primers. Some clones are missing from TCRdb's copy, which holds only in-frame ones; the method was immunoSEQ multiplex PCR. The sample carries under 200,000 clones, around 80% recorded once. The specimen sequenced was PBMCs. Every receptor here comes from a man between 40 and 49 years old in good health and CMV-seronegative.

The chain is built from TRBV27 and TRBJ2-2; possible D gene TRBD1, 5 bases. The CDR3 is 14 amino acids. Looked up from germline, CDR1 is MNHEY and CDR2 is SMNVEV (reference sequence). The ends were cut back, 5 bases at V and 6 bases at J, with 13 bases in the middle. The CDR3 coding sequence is TGTGCCAGCAGTCCTTGGACAATACCCGGGGAGCTGTTTTTT. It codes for CASSPWTIPGELFF.

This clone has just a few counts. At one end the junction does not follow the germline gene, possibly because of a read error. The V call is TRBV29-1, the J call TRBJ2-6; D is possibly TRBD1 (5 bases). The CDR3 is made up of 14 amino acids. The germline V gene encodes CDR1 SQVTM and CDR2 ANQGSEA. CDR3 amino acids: CSVVGISGANGLTF. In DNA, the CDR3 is TGCAGCGTTGTGGGGATCTCTGGGGCCAACGGCCTGACTTTC.

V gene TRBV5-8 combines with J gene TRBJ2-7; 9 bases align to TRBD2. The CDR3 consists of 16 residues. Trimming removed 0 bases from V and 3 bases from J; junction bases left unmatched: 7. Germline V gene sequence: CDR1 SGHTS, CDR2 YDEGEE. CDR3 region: CASSLGGLAIIYEQYF. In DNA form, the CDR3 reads TGTGCCAGCAGCTTGGGTGGACTAGCGATTATCTACGAGCAGTACTTC.

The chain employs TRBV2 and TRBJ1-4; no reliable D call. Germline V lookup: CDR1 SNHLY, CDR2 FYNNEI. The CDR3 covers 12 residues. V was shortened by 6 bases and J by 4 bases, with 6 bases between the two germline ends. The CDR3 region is CASRESNEKLFF. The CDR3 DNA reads TGTGCCAGCAGGGAGAGTAATGAAAAACTGTTTTTT.

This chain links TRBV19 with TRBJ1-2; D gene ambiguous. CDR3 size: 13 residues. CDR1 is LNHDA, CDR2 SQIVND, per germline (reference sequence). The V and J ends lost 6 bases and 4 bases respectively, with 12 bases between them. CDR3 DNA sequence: TGTGCCAGTAGAACCACAGAGTTCTATGGCTACACCTTC. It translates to CASRTTEFYGYTF.

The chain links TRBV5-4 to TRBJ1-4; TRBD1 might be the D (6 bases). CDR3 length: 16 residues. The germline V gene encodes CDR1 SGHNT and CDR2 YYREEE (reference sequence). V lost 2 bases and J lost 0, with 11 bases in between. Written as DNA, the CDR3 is TGTGCCAGCAGCTTAGGGGGGGGCGCAACTAATGAAAAACTGTTTTTT. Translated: CASSLGGGATNEKLFF.

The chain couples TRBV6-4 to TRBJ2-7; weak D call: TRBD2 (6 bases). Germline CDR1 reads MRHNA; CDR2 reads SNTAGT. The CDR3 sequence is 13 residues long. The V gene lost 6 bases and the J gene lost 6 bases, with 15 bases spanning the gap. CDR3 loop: CASSNQPGSEQYF. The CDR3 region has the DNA TGTGCCAGCAGCAACCAACCCGGGAGCGAGCAGTACTTC.

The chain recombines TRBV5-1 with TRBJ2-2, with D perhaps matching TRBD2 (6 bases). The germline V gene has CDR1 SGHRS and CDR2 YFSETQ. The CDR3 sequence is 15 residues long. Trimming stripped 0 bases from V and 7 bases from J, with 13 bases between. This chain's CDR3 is CASSLGGAHSGELFF. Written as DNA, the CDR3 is TGCGCCAGCAGCTTGGGCGGGGCCCACAGCGGGGAGCTGTTTTTT.

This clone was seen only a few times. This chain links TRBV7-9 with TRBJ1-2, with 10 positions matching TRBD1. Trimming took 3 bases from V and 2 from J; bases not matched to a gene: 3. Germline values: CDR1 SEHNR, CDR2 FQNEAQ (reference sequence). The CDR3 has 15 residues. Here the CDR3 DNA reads TGTGCCAGCAGCTTGGGACAGGGGCCAAACTATGGCTACACCTTC. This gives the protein CASSLGQGPNYGYTF.

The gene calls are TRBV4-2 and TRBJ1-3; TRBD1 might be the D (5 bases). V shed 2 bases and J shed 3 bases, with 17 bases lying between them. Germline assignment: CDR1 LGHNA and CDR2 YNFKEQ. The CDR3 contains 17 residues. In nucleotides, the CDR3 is TGTGCCAGCAGCCAAAGGCAGGCAGGGCCGGTTGGAAACACCATATATTTT. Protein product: CASSQRQAGPVGNTIYF.

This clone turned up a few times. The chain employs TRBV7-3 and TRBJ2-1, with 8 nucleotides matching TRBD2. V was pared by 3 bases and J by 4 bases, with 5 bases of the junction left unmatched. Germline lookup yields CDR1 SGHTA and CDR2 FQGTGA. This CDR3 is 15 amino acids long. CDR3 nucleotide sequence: TGTGCCAGCAGCTTTGGGAGCGGGAGTTACAATGAGCAGTTCTTC. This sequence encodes CASSFGSGSYNEQFF.

The CDR3 DNA reads as TGCGCCAAGTGTAATGCGGGAGGAAGCCACGAGCAGTACGTC. This translates into CAKCNAGGSHEQYV. V usage is TRBV10-1 and J usage is TRBJ2-7; 8 positions agree with TRBD2. Germline CDR1 reads WNHNN; CDR2 reads SYGVQD (reference sequence). This CDR3 region has 14 residues. V was pared by 10 bases and J by 5 bases, with 13 bases of the junction left unmatched.

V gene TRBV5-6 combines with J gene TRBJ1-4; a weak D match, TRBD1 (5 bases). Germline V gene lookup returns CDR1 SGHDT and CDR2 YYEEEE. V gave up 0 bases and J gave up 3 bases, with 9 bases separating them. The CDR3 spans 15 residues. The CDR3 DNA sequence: TGTGCCAGCAGCTTGGCCGCGGGGGCTAATGAAAAACTGTTTTTT. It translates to CASSLAAGANEKLFF.

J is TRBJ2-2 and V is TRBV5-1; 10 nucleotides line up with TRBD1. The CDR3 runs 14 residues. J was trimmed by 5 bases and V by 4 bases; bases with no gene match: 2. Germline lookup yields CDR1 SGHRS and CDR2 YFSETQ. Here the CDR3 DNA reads TGCGCCAGCAGCGGACAGGGGGGTACCGGGGAGCTGTTTTTT. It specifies CASSGQGGTGELFF.

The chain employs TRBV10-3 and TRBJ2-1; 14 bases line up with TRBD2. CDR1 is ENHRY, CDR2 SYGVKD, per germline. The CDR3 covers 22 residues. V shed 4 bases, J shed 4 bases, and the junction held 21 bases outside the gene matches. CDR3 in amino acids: CAISGPGQGPGTSGSVYNEQFF. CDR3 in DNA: TGTGCCATCAGTGGTCCGGGACAGGGGCCTGGGACTAGCGGGAGTGTGTACAATGAGCAGTTCTTC.

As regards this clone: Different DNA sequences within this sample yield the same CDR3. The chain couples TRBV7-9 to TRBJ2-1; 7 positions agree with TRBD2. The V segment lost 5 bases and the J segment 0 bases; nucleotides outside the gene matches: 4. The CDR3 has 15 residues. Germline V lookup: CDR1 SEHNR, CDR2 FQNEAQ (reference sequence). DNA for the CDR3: TGTGCCAGCAGCCCCGGCGGGAGCTCCTACAATGAGCAGTTCTTC. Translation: CASSPGGSSYNEQFF.

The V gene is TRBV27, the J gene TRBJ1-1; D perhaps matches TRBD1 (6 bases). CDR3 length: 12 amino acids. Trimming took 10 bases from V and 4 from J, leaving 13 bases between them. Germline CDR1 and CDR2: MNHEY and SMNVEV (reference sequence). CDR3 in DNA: TGTGCCACCCGAAGAGGGGGCACTGAAGCTTTCTTT. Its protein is CATRRGGTEAFF.

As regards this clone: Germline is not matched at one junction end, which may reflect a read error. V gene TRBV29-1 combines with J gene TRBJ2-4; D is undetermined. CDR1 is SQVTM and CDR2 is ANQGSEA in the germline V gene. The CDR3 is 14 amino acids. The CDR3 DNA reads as TGCAGCGCTTCGACATCTACAGCCAAAAACAGTCAGTACTTC. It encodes CSASTSTAKNSQYF. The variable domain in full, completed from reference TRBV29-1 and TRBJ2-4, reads SAVISQKPSRDICQRGTSLTIQCQVDSQVTMMFWYRQQPGQSLTLIATANQGSEATYESGFVIDKFPISRPNLTFSTLTVSNMSPEDSSIYLCSASTSTAKNSQYFGAGTRLSVL.

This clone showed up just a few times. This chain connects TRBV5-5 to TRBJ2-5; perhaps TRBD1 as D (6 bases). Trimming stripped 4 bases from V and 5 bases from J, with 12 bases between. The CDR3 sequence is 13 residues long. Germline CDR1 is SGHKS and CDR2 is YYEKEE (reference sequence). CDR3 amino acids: CASSKGQGETQYF. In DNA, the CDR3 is TGTGCCAGCAGCAAGGGACAAGGGGAGACCCAGTACTTC.

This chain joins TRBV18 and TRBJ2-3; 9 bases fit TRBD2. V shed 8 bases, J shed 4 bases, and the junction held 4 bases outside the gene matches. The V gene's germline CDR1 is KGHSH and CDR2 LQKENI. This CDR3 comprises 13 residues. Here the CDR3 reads CASEREEADTQYF. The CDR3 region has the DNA TGTGCCAGCGAGCGGGAGGAGGCAGATACGCAGTATTTT.

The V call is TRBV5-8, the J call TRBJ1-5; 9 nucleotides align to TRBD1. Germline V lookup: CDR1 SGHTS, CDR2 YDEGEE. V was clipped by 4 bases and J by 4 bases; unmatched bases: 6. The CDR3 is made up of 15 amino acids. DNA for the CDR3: TGTGCCAGCAGCGCTCTGACAGGGGGGAATCAGCCCCAGCATTTT. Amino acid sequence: CASSALTGGNQPQHF.

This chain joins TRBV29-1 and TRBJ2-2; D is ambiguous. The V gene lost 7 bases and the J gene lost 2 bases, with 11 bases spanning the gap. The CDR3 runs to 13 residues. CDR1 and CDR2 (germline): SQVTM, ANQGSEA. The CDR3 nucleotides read TGCAGCGCTACTCGTGAAAACACCGGGGAGCTGTTTTTT. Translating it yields CSATRENTGELFF.

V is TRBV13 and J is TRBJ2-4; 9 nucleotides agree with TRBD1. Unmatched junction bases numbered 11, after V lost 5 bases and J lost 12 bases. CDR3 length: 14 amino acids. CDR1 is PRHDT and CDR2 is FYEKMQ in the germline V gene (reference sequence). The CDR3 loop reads CASSPTTGGSSQYF. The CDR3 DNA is TGTGCCAGCAGCCCTACGACAGGGGGGAGTAGTCAGTACTTC.

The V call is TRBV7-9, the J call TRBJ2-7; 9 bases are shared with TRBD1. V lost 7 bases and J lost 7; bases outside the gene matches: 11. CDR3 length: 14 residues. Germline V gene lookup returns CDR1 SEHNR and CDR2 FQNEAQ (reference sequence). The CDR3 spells CASIPGTGHLEQYF. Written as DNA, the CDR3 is TGTGCCAGCATCCCCGGGACAGGGCACCTGGAGCAGTACTTC.

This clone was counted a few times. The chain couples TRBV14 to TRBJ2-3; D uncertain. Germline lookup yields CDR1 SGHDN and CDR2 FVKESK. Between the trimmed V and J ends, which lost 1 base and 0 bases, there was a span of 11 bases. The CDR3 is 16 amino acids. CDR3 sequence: CASSQGYTLSTDTQYF. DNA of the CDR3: TGTGCCAGCAGCCAAGGGTACACCTTGAGCACAGATACGCAGTATTTT.

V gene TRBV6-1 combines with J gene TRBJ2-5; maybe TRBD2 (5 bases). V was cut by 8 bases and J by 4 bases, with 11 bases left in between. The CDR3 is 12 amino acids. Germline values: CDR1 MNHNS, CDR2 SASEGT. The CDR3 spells CASLALGETQYF. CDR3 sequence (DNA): TGTGCCAGCCTGGCACTAGGAGAGACCCAGTACTTC.

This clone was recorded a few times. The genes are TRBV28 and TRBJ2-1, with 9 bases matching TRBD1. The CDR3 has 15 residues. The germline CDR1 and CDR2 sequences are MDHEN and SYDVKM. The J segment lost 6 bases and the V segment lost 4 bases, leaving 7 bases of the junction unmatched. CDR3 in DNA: TGTGCCAGCAGTTCGCTAAGGACAGGGGTCAATGAGCAGTTCTTC. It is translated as CASSSLRTGVNEQFF.

In DNA form, the CDR3 reads TGTGCCAGCAGCCCCTCGGGTGAAGCTTTCTTT. It encodes CASSPSGEAFF. The chain is built from TRBV7-9 and TRBJ1-1; D remains unclear. CDR1 is SEHNR and CDR2 is FQNEAQ in the germline V gene (reference sequence). Trimming took 5 bases from V and 7 from J, leaving 8 bases between them. CDR3 size: 11 residues.

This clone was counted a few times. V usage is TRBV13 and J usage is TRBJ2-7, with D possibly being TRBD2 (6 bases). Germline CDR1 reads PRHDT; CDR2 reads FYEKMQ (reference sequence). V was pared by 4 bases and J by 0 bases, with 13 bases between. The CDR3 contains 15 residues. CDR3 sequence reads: CASSYGSGLSYEQYV. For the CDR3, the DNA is TGTGCCAGCAGCTACGGATCGGGACTCTCCTACGAGCAGTACGTC.

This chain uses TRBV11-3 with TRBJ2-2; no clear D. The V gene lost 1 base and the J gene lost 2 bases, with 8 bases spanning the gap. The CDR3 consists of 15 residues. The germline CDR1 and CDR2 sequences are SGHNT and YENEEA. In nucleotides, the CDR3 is TGTGCCAGCAGCTTAGGCCAGCGCAACACCGGGGAGCTGTTTTTT. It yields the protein CASSLGQRNTGELFF. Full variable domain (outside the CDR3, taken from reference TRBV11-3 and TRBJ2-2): EAGVVQSPRYKIIEKKQPVAFWCNPISGHNTLYWYLQNLGQGPELLIRYENEEAVDDSQLPKDRFSAERLKGVDSTLKIQPAELGDSAVYLCASSLGQRNTGELFFGEGSRLTVL.

CDR3 DNA sequence: TGTGCCAGTAGTTCGACCTATATTGAAGGAGGGGTGATGGGGTCTAGCGGGAGCTACGAGCAGTACTTC. It specifies CASSSTYIEGGVMGSSGSYEQYF. V is TRBV19 and J is TRBJ2-7, with 10 nucleotides matching TRBD2. CDR3 size: 23 residues. The germline V gene encodes CDR1 LNHDA and CDR2 SQIVND (reference sequence). With V trimmed by 5 bases and J by 3 bases, 31 bases remained unmatched.